This section outlines one T cell receptor (beta chain) sequence together with its context. What it recognizes is unknown. These data come from a study of radiation and T cells in renal cell carcinoma. As to time point: blood 4 weeks post-SBRT, at nephrectomy. Treatment defined: 15 Gy SBRT to primary tumor, nephrectomy 4 weeks later. Nephrectomy followed 15 Gy stereotactic body radiation by 4 weeks. Germline CDR1 reads SGHTA; CDR2 reads FQGNSA. The CDR3 loop spans 13 amino acids. Trimming cost V 6 bases and J 1 base, with 7 bases left between them. Study results and caveats: Baseline intratumoral clonotype presence is unknown without pretreatment biopsies.

Sequencing used immunoSEQ multiplex PCR; TCRdb keeps in-frame clones, though not all of them. The sample contains over 90,000 clones, 65% to 90% of which appear only once. The starting material was blood, obtained from a patient whose treatment included radiotherapy and nephrectomy. This chain uses TRBV7-2 with TRBJ1-3; tentatively, D is TRBD1 (6 bases). The clonotype originates from a man between 60 and 70 years old with renal cell carcinoma. The DNA for the CDR3 is TGTGCCAGCAGAAGGGGGTCTGGAAACACCATATATTTT. This translates into CASRRGSGNTIYF.